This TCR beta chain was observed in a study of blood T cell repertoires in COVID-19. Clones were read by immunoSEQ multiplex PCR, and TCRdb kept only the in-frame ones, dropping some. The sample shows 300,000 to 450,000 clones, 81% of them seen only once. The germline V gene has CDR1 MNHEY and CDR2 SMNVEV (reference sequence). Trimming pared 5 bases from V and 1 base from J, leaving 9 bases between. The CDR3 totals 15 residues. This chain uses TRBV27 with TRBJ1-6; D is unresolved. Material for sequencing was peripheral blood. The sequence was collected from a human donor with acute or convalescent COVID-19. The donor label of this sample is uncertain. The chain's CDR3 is CASSTTISYNSPLHF. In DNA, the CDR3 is TGTGCCAGCAGTACCACTATTTCCTATAATTCACCCCTCCACTTT.